These T cell receptor beta chains were read from a single sample in a study of CD8 T cells in Susac syndrome. TCRdb itself ran the immunoSEQ multiplex PCR reads through MiXCR, one entry per CDR3 protein. In the table there are approximately 120,000 distinct CDR3 sequences, just under 95% of which are singletons. The sample was CD8+ T cells from PBMCs. The source is a human donor with Susac syndrome. Both conserved end residues are part of each CDR3. D genes are given only for firm matches. Some rows have no size entry. The others give once, few or many, or a class for an expanded clone.

TRBV27	TRBD2	TRBJ2-1	-	TGTGCCAGCAGTTTTGAGACTAGCGGGAACGGTGAGCAGTTCTTC	CASSFETSGNGEQFF
TRBV7-2	TRBD2	TRBJ2-5	-	TGTGCCAGCTCGACTAGCGGGTTCCAAGAGACCCAGTACTTC	CASSTSGFQETQYF
TRBV7-9	-	TRBJ2-6	once	TGTGCCAGCAGCCAATGGGATCGGGTATCTGGGGCCAACGTCCTGACTTTC	CASSQWDRVSGANVLTF
TRBV5-6	-	TRBJ2-1	once	TGTGCCAGCAGCCCGCCCGGGACGCCCAGGGGTGAGCAGTTCTTC	CASSPPGTPRGEQFF
TRBV5-1	TRBD1	TRBJ2-7	-	TGCGCCAGCAGCCCCCCCGACAGGGGCCACGAGCAGTACTTC	CASSPPDRGHEQYF
TRBV24-1	TRBD1	TRBJ2-3	-	TGTGCCACCAGTGATTTGGACAGGGGAACAGATACGCAGTATTTT	CATSDLDRGTDTQYF
TRBV25-1	-	TRBJ1-1	-	TGTGCCAGCAAATTAAGGGGGAGCACTGAAGCTTTCTTT	CASKLRGSTEAFF
TRBV7-8	-	TRBJ2-7	-	TGTGCCAGCAGCTTAGAAGGGGGGCTCCTACTCTACGAGCAGTACTTC	CASSLEGGLLLYEQYF
TRBV4-1	TRBD1	TRBJ2-3	-	TGCGCCAGCAGCCAGGGGACAGGGGCTACAGATACGCAGTATTTT	CASSQGTGATDTQYF
TRBV30	TRBD2	TRBJ2-5	-	TGTGCCTGGAGCCCTACCGGGACTAGCGGGGGACAGTACTTC	CAWSPTGTSGGQYF
TRBV12-3/TRBV12-4	TRBD1	TRBJ1-1	-	TGTGCCAGCAGTTTCGGGACAGGGAGAATGAACACTGAAGCTTTCTTT	CASSFGTGRMNTEAFF
TRBV7-9	-	TRBJ1-2	-	TGTACCAGCAGCTTAAAGGGCGCGCGGACCCACCGTAGCTACACCTTC	CTSSLKGARTHRSYTF
TRBV28	-	TRBJ2-1	-	TGTGCCAGCAGCAACAATGAGCAGTTCTTC	CASSNNEQFF
TRBV19	-	TRBJ2-1	-	TGTGCCAGTAAACCCGGGACTTCGCCCCTCAATGAGCAGTTCTTC	CASKPGTSPLNEQFF
TRBV12-3/TRBV12-4	TRBD1	TRBJ2-7	-	TGTGCCAGCAGTATAGGGACAGGGGACGAGCAGTACTTC	CASSIGTGDEQYF
TRBV9	-	TRBJ2-2	once	TGTGCCAGCAGCTCCGATGGCAGCAACACCGGGGAGCTGTTTTTT	CASSSDGSNTGELFF
TRBV24-1	-	TRBJ2-1	once	TGTGCCACCAGTGGGGATGATGGCTCCTACAATGAGCAGTTCTTC	CATSGDDGSYNEQFF